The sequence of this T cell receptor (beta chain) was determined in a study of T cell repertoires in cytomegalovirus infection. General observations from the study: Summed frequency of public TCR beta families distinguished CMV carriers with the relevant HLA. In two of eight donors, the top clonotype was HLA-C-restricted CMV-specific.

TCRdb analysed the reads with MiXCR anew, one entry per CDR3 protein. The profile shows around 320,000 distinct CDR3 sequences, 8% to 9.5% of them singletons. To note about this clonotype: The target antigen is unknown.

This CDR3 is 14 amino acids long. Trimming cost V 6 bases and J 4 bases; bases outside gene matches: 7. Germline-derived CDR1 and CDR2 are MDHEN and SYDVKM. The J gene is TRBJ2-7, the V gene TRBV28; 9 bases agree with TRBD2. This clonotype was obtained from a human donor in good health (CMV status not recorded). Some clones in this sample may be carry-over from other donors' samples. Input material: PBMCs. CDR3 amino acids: CASRAGGAVYEQYF. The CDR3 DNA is TGTGCCAGCAGGGCGGGAGGGGCAGTTTACGAGCAGTACTTC.